A selection of T cell receptor beta chains follows, all from one sample in a study of T cells expressing NK-cell markers. TCRdb re-called the 5' RACE reads, yielding one record per CDR3 amino acid sequence without DNA. The ten most abundant clones cover over 35% of a sample with over 150,000 distinct CDR3 sequences. The specimen was blood T cells: a sorted CD56 or NKG2C T cell subset, CD4+ or CD8+ T cells, or bulk PBMC T cells (not recorded which). The receptor source for this set is a woman aged 45-60 years in good health. Both conserved end residues are part of each CDR3.

J: TRBJ2-7
V: TRBV7-9
CDR3: CASSSDREEQYF

J: TRBJ2-7
V: TRBV5-1
CDR3: CASSLVVGEIYEQYF

J: TRBJ1-2
V: TRBV12-3/TRBV12-4
CDR3: CAIEGGTEAGNYGYTF

J: TRBJ1-4
V: TRBV11-2
CDR3: CASSLGYRLEEKLFF

J: TRBJ2-2
V: TRBV6-5
CDR3: CASSYDRGRAGELFF

J: TRBJ2-7
V: TRBV25-1
CDR3: CASSDLAGGHEQYF

J: TRBJ2-1
V: TRBV28
CDR3: CASSPGTGGNEQFF

J: TRBJ1-2
V: TRBV12-5
CDR3: CASGGGLGSNYGYTF

J: TRBJ1-2
V: TRBV5-1
CDR3: CASSLETGKYGYTF

J: TRBJ1-5
V: TRBV4-1
CDR3: CASSQGTGLRQPQHF

J: TRBJ1-1
V: TRBV7-3
CDR3: CASSLDPRTGINTEAFF

J: TRBJ1-1
V: TRBV20-1
CDR3: CSGGPLRTEAFF

J: TRBJ1-1
V: TRBV3-1
CDR3: CASRTANTEAFF

J: TRBJ2-3
V: TRBV9
CDR3: CASSVGRDGDTQYF

J: TRBJ2-1
V: TRBV20-1
CDR3: CSARGFAAYNEQFF

J: TRBJ2-1
V: TRBV11-2
CDR3: CASRTVGTSGSNEQFF

J: TRBJ2-3
V: TRBV15
CDR3: CATSESRGQYTQYF

J: TRBJ2-5
V: TRBV3-1
CDR3: CASSPMWDREETQYF

J: TRBJ1-2
V: TRBV24-1
CDR3: CATSVGHYGYTF

J: TRBJ2-2
V: TRBV24-1
CDR3: CATRGLRELFF

J: TRBJ1-1
V: TRBV19
CDR3: CASTTRRKGEAFF

J: TRBJ2-7
V: TRBV20-1
CDR3: CSARDPDTSYEQYF

J: TRBJ2-1
V: TRBV2
CDR3: CASSEGWETGGVEQFF

J: TRBJ1-2
V: TRBV7-9
CDR3: CAGLLTGHGYTF

J: TRBJ2-6
V: TRBV7-9
CDR3: CASSSLGREGAGANVLTF

J: TRBJ2-3
V: TRBV27
CDR3: CASRPGLAGQRQYF

J: TRBJ2-1
V: TRBV12-3/TRBV12-4
CDR3: CASSSGGLVQFF

J: TRBJ2-7
V: TRBV7-9
CDR3: CASSPQGQSSYEQYF

J: TRBJ2-1
V: TRBV30
CDR3: CAWSVLGGRDNEQFF

J: TRBJ2-2
V: TRBV27
CDR3: CASTAPGENTGELFF

J: TRBJ2-3
V: TRBV11-2
CDR3: CASSLDRDRPTDTQYF

J: TRBJ2-1
V: TRBV24-1
CDR3: CATSDLGSADEQFF

J: TRBJ2-1
V: TRBV7-6
CDR3: CASSLVRDSDEQFF

J: TRBJ2-1
V: TRBV7-8
CDR3: CASSAGRGVDNEQFF

J: TRBJ2-3
V: TRBV7-9
CDR3: CASSYRAATDTQYF

J: TRBJ2-1
V: TRBV29-1
CDR3: CSVGTSNYNEQFF

J: TRBJ2-4
V: TRBV4-2
CDR3: CASSQADGIQYF

J: TRBJ1-5
V: TRBV12-3/TRBV12-4
CDR3: CASSLGGWGQPQHF

J: TRBJ2-5
V: TRBV25-1
CDR3: CASSELAGQKTQYF

J: TRBJ2-1
V: TRBV27
CDR3: CASSLYPGGNEQFF

J: TRBJ2-7
V: TRBV10-3
CDR3: CAISEGPSYEQYF

J: TRBJ2-3
V: TRBV5-1
CDR3: CASSGPTDTQYF